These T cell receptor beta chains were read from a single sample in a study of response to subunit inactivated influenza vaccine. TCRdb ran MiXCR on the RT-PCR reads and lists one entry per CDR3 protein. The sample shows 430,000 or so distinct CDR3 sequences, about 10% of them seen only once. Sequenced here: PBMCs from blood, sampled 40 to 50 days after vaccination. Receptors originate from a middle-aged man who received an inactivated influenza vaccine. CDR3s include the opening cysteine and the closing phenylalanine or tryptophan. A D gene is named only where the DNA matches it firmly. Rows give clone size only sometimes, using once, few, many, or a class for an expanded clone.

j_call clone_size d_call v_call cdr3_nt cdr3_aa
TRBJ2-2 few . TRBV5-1 TGCGCCAGCATCCCCTCCGGGGGATTTGGCGGGGAGCTGTTTTTT CASIPSGGFGGELFF
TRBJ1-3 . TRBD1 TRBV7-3 TGTGCCAGCAGCCCGGACAGGGGAGGATCTGGAAACACCATATATTTT CASSPDRGGSGNTIYF
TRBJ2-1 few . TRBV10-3 TGTGCCATCAGTTTACCCGGGGGTGAGCAGTTCTTC CAISLPGGEQFF
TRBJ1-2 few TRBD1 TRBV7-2 TGTGCCAGCAGCTTAGTGCAGGGGGGCTATGGCTACACCTTC CASSLVQGGYGYTF
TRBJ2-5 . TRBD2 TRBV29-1 TGCAGCGTTTCCGGGACTAGGCGAGAGACCCAGTACTTC CSVSGTRRETQYF
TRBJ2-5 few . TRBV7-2 TGTGCCACCCGGAGGTCAGAGACCCAGTACTTC CATRRSETQYF
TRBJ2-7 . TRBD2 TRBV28 TGTGCCAGCAGTTCGGGACTAACCTACGAGCAGTACTTC CASSSGLTYEQYF
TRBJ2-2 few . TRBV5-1 TGCGCCAGCAGCTTGGAAGGGTCGATCACCGGGGAGCTGTTTTTT CASSLEGSITGELFF
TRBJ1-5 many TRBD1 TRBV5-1 TGCGCCAGCAGCTTGAAAACAGGGGGAAATCAGCCCCAGCATTTT CASSLKTGGNQPQHF
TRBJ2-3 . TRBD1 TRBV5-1 TGCGCCAGCAGCTTGGTGGGACAGGACACAGATACGCAGTATTTT CASSLVGQDTDTQYF
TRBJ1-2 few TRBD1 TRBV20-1 TGCAGTGCTAGTGAGGGGGCCCATAACTATGGCTACACCTTC CSASEGAHNYGYTF
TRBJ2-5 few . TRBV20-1 TGCAGTGCTAGAGGACTATTACTTAACCAAGAGACCCAGTACTTC CSARGLLLNQETQYF
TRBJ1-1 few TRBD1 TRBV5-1 TGCGCCAGCAGCCCACGGACAGGCGGGACTGAAGCTTTCTTT CASSPRTGGTEAFF
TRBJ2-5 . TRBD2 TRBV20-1 TGCAGTGCTAGAGCAACTAGCGGGGGGGGAGAGACCCAGTACTTC CSARATSGGGETQYF
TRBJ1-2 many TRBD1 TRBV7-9 TGTGCCAGCAGCCGATTTATTGACAGGGGACCTTACACCTTC CASSRFIDRGPYTF
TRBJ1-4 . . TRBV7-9 TGTGCCAGCAGCCCCCGGGGGAATAATGAAAAACTGTTTTTT CASSPRGNNEKLFF
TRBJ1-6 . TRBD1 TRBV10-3 TGTGCCATCAGTGAGTCGCACAGGGGGAACTCACCCCTCCACTTT CAISESHRGNSPLHF
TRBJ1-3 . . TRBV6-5 TGTGCCAGCCAGTTACAGGCAGCCTCTGGAAACACCATATATTTT CASQLQAASGNTIYF
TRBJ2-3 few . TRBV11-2 TGTGCCAGCAGCTTAGACAGGTCGGCGCAGTATTTT CASSLDRSAQYF
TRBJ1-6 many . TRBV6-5 TGTGCCAGCAGTTACTCGATCGTCCTCGGGGGCTCCTATAATTCACCCCTCCACTTT CASSYSIVLGGSYNSPLHF
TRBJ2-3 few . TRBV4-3 TGCGCCAGCAGCCAAGAATGGGGATCGCCCACAGATACGCAGTATTTT CASSQEWGSPTDTQYF
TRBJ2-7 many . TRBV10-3 TGTGCCACAACGGATTGGGGGCAATTCGACGAGCAGTACTTC CATTDWGQFDEQYF
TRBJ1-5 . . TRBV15 TGTGCCACCAGCAGCAAGAACTATCGCAAGCCCCAGCATTTT CATSSKNYRKPQHF
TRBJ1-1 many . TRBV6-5 TGTGCCAGCAGTTACTCGCCGGGACAAAAGGGGGAGAACACTGAAGCTTTCTTT CASSYSPGQKGENTEAFF
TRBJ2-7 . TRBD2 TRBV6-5 TGTGCCAGCAGTTACTCTCTGCTAGCGGGAGATGTTGGGAGCTACAAGCAGTACTTC CASSYSLLAGDVGSYKQYF
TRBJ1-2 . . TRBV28 TGTGCCAGCAGTTTATCCCGGGCCCCAGCTGGCTACACCTTC CASSLSRAPAGYTF
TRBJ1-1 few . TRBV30 TGTGCCTGGAGTGAAGGGGTGCCCTCCCTGGCTTTCTTT CAWSEGVPSLAFF
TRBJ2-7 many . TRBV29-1 TGCAGCGTTTGTGTTGTAGACGAGCAGTACTTC CSVCVVDEQYF
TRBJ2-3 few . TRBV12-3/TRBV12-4 TGTGCCAGCAGTTTCCGGACCCCGGGGGATACGCAGTATTTT CASSFRTPGDTQYF
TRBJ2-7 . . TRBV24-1 TGTGCCACCAGTGGCAGGAGGGGTTGGGGCGAGCAGTACTTC CATSGRRGWGEQYF
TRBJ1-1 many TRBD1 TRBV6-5 TGTGCCAGCAGTTACCAGGGGGCGCCGACTGAAGCTTTCTTT CASSYQGAPTEAFF
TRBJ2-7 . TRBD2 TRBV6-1 TGTGCCAGCCAACCTAGCGGGGGGACCCTCTACGAGCAGTACTTC CASQPSGGTLYEQYF
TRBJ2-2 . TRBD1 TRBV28 TGTGCCAGCTACCCACCGGGACAGGGTGTTTCCGGGGAGCTGTTTTTT CASYPPGQGVSGELFF
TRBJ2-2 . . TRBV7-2 TGTGCCAGCAGCTCCCGGCCTGCGAACACCGGGGAGCTGTTTTTT CASSSRPANTGELFF
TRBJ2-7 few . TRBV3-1 TGTGCCAGCAGCCAAGGTTTGCGGCTGAGGCCCTACGAGCAGTACTTC CASSQGLRLRPYEQYF
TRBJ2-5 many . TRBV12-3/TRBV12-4 TGTGCCAGCAGTTTTAGTGTTGAGACCCAGTACTTC CASSFSVETQYF
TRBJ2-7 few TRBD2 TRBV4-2 TGTGCCAGCGCACCCGGTCCTAGCGCGGGAGGCTCCTACGAGCAGTACTTC CASAPGPSAGGSYEQYF
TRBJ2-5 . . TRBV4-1 TGCGCCAGCAGCCTAACAGGGTGGCAAGAGACCCAGTACTTC CASSLTGWQETQYF
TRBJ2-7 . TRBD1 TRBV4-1 TGCGCCAGCAGCCAAGCAACAGGGGCCATCTACGAGCAGTACTTC CASSQATGAIYEQYF
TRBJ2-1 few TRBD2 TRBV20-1 TGCAGTGCCAGCGGGGGGCCAAACAATGAGCAGTTCTTC CSASGGPNNEQFF
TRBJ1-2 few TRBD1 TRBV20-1 TGCAGTGCTAGACCCGGGACAGGGGGCGGCTATGGCTACACCTTC CSARPGTGGGYGYTF
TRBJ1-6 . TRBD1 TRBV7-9 TGTGCCAGCAGCTTATCAGGGGGCGGTAATTCACCCCTCCACTTT CASSLSGGGNSPLHF
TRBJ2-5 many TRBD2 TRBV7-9 TGTGCCAGCAGCTCCAATCAAGCGGGGGAGCAAGAGACCCAGTACTTC CASSSNQAGEQETQYF
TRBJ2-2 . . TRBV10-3 TGTGCCATCACCACGGACTACACCGGGGAGCTGTTTTTT CAITTDYTGELFF
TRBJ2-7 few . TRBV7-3 TGTGCCAGCAGCGACGGGACATTTGGGGAGCAGTACTTC CASSDGTFGEQYF
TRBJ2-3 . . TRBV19 TGTGCCAGTAGTATGAGGCCTACCACAGATACGCAGTATTTT CASSMRPTTDTQYF
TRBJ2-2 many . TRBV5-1 TGCGCCAGCAGCCCGGTTGGGGTTGTCGGGGAGCTGTTTTTT CASSPVGVVGELFF
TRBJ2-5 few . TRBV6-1 TGTGCCAGCAGTGAATTGTCCTATAGCCAAGAGACCCAGTACTTC CASSELSYSQETQYF
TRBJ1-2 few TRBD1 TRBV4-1 TGCGCCAGCAGCCAACCAGGGGGAGGGAATGGCTACACCTTC CASSQPGGGNGYTF
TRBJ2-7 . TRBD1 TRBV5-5 TGTGCCAGCAGCTTGACGCTGGGACAGGGATCCTACGAGCAGTACTTC CASSLTLGQGSYEQYF
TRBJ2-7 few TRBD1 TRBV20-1 TGCAGTGCTAGGGGGGGACAGGGGGCCTACGAGCAGTACTTC CSARGGQGAYEQYF